The clone carrying this TCR beta chain was recorded at least ten times. Its target is not known. The data belong to a study of T-cell memory formation after mild COVID-19. General observations from the study: The second-wave clones peaking on day 37 were not confirmed as SARS-CoV-2-specific. Cross-reactive memory seemingly joined, as some responding clones were found in pre-infection memory. Researchers report contracting CD4+ clones mostly in CM and EM, with CD8+ clones in EMRA.

Germline V lookup: CDR1 SEHNR, CDR2 FQNEAQ (reference sequence). The CDR3 spans 13 residues. With V trimmed by 5 bases and J by 3 bases, 0 bases remained unmatched. Constant-segment primers served in 5'RACE that generated TCR alpha and TCR beta cDNA libraries bearing sample barcodes and UMIs. One entry per CDR3 protein, called by TCRdb with MiXCR from the 5' RACE reads. The table includes about 390,000 distinct CDR3 sequences, approximately 15% detected once. This clonotype was sampled from a man aged 18-30 years who had mild COVID-19 (a few samples of this study predate the infection). Cell type and time point are not known. The sequencing input was PBMCs or a T cell subset sorted from them (not recorded which). This chain uses TRBV7-9 with TRBJ2-7, with 11 bases lining up with TRBD1. The CDR3 loop is CASSGTGGYEQYF. CDR3 bases: TGTGCCAGCAGCGGGACAGGGGGCTACGAGCAGTACTTC.